This section outlines one TCR beta chain sequence together with its context. Antigen specificity is unknown. Libraries were prepared by immunoSEQ multiplex PCR; TCRdb keeps only in-frame clonotypes and omits some of them. In the table there are some 120,000 clones, around nine tenths of which are singletons. V lost 2 bases and J lost 10, with 9 bases in between. There are 13 residues in the CDR3. Germline CDR1 LGHDT, CDR2 YNNKEL (reference sequence). These data are taken from a study of T cell responses to AZD1222 COVID-19 vaccine. Across the study: Second doses at about 4 or about 12 weeks were pooled.

Study-level results: Spike-specific TCR breadth and depth grew following two AZD1222 doses. Donors, mostly white British, included more females; clonal diversity was possibly underestimated.

The clonotype was recovered from an adult in good health. This sequence joins TRBV3-1 (or the pseudogene TRBV3-2) and TRBJ1-6, with D maybe TRBD1 (6 bases). Here the sequenced sample was peripheral blood, taken on day 0 of AZD1222 vaccination. The CDR3 nucleotides read TGTGCCAGCAGCCAATACACAGGGTCACCCCTCCACTTT. It codes for CASSQYTGSPLHF.